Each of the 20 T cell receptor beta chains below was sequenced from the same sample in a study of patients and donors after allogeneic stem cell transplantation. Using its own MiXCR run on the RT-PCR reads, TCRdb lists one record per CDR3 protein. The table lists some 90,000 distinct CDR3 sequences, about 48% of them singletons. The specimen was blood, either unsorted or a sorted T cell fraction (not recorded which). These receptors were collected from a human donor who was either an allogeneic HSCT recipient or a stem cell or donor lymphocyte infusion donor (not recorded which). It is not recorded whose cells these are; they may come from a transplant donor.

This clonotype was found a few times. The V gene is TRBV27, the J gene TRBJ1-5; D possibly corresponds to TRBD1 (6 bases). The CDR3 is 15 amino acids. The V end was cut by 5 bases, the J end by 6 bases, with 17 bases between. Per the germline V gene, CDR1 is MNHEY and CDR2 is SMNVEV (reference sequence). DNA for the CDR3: TGTGCCAGCAGTCCATCTCCCCTACAGGGTCAGCCCCAGCATTTT. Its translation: CASSPSPLQGQPQHF.

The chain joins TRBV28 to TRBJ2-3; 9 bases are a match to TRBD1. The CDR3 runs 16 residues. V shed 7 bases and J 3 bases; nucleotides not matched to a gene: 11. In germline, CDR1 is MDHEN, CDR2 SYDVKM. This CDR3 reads CASKPQQGASTDTQYF. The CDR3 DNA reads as TGTGCCAGCAAACCTCAACAGGGGGCGAGTACAGATACGCAGTATTTT.

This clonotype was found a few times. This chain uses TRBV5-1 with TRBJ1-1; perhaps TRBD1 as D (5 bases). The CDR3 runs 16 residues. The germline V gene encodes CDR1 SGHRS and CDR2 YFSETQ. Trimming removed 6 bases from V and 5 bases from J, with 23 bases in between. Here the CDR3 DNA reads TGCGCCAGCACGGGGACTTTTTCGGTGAGGGAAACTGAAGCTTTCTTT. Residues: CASTGTFSVRETEAFF.

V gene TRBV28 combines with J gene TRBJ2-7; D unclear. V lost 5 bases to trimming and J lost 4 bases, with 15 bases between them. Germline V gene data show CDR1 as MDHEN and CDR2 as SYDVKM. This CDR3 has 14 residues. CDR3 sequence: CASSPSDRVYEQYF. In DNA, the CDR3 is TGTGCCAGCAGTCCCTCGGACCGAGTTTACGAGCAGTACTTC.

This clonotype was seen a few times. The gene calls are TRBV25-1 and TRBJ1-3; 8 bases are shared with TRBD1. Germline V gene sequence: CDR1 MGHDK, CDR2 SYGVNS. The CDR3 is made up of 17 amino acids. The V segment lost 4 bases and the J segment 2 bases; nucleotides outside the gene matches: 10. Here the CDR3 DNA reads TGTGCCAGCAGTGGACTCGGACAGGGAGGTGCTGGAAACACCATATATTTT. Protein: CASSGLGQGGAGNTIYF.

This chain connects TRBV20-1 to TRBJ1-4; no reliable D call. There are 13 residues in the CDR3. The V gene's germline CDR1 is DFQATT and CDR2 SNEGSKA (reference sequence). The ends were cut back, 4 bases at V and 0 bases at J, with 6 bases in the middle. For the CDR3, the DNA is TGCAGTGCTACACCGACAACTAATGAAAAACTGTTTTTT. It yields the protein CSATPTTNEKLFF.

CDR3 nucleotides: TGTGCCAGCAGCCAAACCCCCTCTGGCTATGGCTACACCTTC. Protein: CASSQTPSGYGYTF. The J gene is TRBJ1-2, the V gene TRBV9; D uncertain. The CDR3 has 14 amino acids. V was clipped by 4 bases and J by 4 bases, with 14 bases between them. Germline V gene data show CDR1 as SGDLS and CDR2 as YYNGEE.

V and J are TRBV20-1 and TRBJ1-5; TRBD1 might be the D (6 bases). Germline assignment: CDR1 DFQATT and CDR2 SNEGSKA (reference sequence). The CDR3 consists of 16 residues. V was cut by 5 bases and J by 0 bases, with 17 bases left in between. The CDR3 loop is CSAPRPTGNSNQPQHF. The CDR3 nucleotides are TGCAGTGCTCCCAGACCCACAGGGAATAGCAATCAGCCCCAGCATTTT.

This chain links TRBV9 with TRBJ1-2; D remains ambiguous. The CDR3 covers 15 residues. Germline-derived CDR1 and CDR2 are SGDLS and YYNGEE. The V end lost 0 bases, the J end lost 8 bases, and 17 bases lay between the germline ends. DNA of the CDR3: TGTGCCAGCAGCGTAGAGGCCAGGACTTTCGGGGGCTACACCTTC. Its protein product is CASSVEARTFGGYTF. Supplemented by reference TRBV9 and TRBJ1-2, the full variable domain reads DSGVTQTPKHLITATGQRVTLRCSPRSGDLSVYWYQQSLDQGLQFLIQYYNGEERAKGNILERFSAQQFPDLHSELNLSSLELGDSALYFCASSVEARTFGGYTFGSGTRLTVV.

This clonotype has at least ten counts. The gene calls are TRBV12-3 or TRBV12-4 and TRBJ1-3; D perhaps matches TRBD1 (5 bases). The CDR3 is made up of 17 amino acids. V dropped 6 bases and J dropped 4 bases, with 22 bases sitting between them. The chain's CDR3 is CASRLKGRWGEGNTIYF. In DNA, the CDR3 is TGTGCCAGCAGACTGAAGGGCAGATGGGGCGAGGGAAACACCATATATTTT.

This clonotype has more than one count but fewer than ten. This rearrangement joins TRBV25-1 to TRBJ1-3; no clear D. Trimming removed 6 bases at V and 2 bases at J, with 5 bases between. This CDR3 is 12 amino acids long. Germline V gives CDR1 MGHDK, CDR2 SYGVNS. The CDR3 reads CASSSPGNTIYF. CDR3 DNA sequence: TGTGCCAGCAGCTCACCTGGAAACACCATATATTTT. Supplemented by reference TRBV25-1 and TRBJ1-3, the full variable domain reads EADIYQTPRYLVIGTGKKITLECSQTMGHDKMYWYQQDPGMELHLIHYSYGVNSTEKGDLSSESTVSRIRTEHFPLTLESARPSHTSQYLCASSSPGNTIYFGEGSWLTVV.

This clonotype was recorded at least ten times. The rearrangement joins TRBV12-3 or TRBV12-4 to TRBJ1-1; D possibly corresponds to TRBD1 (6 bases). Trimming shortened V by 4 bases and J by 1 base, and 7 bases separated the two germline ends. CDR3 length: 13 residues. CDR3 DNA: TGTGCCAGCAGTTCACAGGGGAACACTGAAGCTTTCTTT. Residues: CASSSQGNTEAFF.

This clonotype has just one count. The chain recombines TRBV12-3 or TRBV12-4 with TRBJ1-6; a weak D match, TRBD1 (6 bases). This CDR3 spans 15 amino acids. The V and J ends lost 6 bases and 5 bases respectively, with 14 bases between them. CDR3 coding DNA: TGTGCCAGCAGAAACGGGACACTGAATAATTCACCCCTCCACTTT. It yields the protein CASRNGTLNNSPLHF.

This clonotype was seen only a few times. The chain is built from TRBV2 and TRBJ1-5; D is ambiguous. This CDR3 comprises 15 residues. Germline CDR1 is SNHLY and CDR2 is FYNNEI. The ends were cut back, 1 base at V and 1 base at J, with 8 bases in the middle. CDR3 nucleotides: TGTGCCAGCAGTGAAGATCGAGGAAGCAATCAGCCCCAGCATTTT. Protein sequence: CASSEDRGSNQPQHF.

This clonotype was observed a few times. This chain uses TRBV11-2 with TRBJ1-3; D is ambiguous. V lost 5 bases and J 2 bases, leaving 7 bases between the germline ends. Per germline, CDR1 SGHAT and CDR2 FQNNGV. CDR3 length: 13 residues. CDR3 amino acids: CASSPTTGNTIYF. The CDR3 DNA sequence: TGTGCCAGCAGCCCAACGACTGGAAACACCATATATTTT.

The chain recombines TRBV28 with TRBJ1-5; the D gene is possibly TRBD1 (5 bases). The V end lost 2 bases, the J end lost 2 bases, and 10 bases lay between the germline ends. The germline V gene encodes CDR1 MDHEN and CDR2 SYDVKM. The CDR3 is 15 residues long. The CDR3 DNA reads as TGTGCCAGCAGTTTAGGGGGTCGGGGCAATCAGCCCCAGCATTTT. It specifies CASSLGGRGNQPQHF.

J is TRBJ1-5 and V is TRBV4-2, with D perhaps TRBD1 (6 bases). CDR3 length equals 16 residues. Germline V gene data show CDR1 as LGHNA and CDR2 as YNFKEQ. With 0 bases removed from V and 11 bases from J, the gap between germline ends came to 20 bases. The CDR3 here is CASSQDGRGTSGAQHF. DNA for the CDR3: TGTGCCAGCAGCCAAGATGGCAGGGGAACGAGTGGGGCCCAGCATTTT.

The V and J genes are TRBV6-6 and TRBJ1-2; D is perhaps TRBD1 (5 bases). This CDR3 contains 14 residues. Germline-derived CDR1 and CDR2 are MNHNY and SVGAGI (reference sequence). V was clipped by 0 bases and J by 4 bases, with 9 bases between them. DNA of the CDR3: TGTGCCAGCAGTTACTCGCGGACAAGCTATGGCTACACCTTC. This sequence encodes CASSYSRTSYGYTF.

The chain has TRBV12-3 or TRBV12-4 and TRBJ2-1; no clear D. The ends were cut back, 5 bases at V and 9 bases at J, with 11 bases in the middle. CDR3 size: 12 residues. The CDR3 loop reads CASSQPWVEQFF. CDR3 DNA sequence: TGTGCCAGCAGTCAACCTTGGGTTGAGCAGTTCTTC.

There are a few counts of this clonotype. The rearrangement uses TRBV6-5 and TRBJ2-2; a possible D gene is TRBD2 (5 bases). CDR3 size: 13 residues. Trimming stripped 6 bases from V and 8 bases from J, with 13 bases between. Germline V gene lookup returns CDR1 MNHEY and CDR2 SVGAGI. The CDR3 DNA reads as TGTGCCAGCAGCCGCGGGCTCGGTGGGGAGCTGTTTTTT. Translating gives CASSRGLGGELFF.